Below, 27 T cell receptor beta chains from the same sample are listed, as sequenced in a study of blood T cell repertoires in COVID-19 (dated by TCRdb to the early 2020s). The library relied on the immunoSEQ multiplex PCR assay. Here the immuneACCESS table is served through TCRdb, limited to in-frame sequences with V and J called. Missing clones are a known gap in these copies; in checked studies unresolved V genes cover under half, and the rest lacks a known reason. Present in this sample are about 250,000 clones, around 86% of which were seen just once. The top ten clonotypes cover 0.94% of the sample. The specimen was peripheral blood. The receptors shown here come from a woman aged 40 to 50 who had recovered from COVID-19.

The V call is TRBV18, the J call TRBJ2-7; D is possibly TRBD1 (5 bases). Trimming shortened V by 0 bases and J by 5 bases, and 11 bases separated the two germline ends. This CDR3 has 14 residues. Germline-derived CDR1 and CDR2 are KGHSH and LQKENI. The CDR3 region is CASSPPPGFNEQYF. Written as DNA, the CDR3 is TGTGCCAGCTCACCACCGCCAGGGTTTAACGAGCAGTACTTC.

The chain is built from TRBV27 and TRBJ2-7; D is unclear. Per germline, CDR1 MNHEY and CDR2 SMNVEV (reference sequence). Deletions cut 7 bases from V and 4 bases from J, with 17 bases between. There are 14 residues in the CDR3. CDR3 coding DNA: TGTGCCAGCAAACCTACAGACACCTCTTACGAGCAGTACTTC. As protein: CASKPTDTSYEQYF.

This chain links TRBV27 with TRBJ2-3; weak D call: TRBD1 (6 bases). This CDR3 region has 16 residues. V was shortened by 5 bases and J by 5 bases, with 20 bases between the two germline ends. Germline CDR1 reads MNHEY; CDR2 reads SMNVEV (reference sequence). CDR3 bases: TGTGCCAGCAGTCCCCCGGACAGACCCCGTGGAGATACGCAGTATTTT. Protein product: CASSPPDRPRGDTQYF.

V and J are TRBV5-1 and TRBJ1-6, with 9 bases fitting TRBD1. This CDR3 contains 17 residues. CDR1 SGHRS and CDR2 YFSETQ come from the germline V gene. Losses at the gene ends were 3 bases for V and 5 bases for J; bases not matched to a gene: 9. This CDR3 reads CASSSTPTGGNNSPLHF. As DNA, the CDR3 is TGCGCCAGCAGCTCAACCCCGACAGGGGGGAATAATTCACCCCTCCACTTT.

V and J are TRBV29-1 and TRBJ2-1; 8 bases are a match to TRBD1. Losses at the gene ends were 5 bases for V and 7 bases for J; bases not matched to a gene: 13. Per the germline V gene, CDR1 is SQVTM and CDR2 is ANQGSEA. The CDR3 is made up of 15 amino acids. Here the CDR3 reads CSVTRPRTGRNEQFF. The DNA for the CDR3 is TGCAGCGTTACCCGCCCTCGGACAGGGCGTAATGAGCAGTTCTTC.

The rearrangement links TRBV27 to TRBJ2-1, with 11 bases lining up with TRBD2. Germline CDR1 is MNHEY and CDR2 is SMNVEV (reference sequence). The V gene end was trimmed by 7 bases and the J gene end by 7 bases; junction bases not matched to a gene: 12. This CDR3 has 16 amino acids. The CDR3 protein is CASTPTSGTFGNEQFF. DNA of the CDR3: TGTGCCAGCACCCCGACTAGCGGGACGTTTGGTAATGAGCAGTTCTTC.

The CDR3 DNA sequence: TGTGCCAGCAGGGACGCAAGGACAGGGTACGAGCAGTACTTC. Translation: CASRDARTGYEQYF. The chain couples TRBV6-5 to TRBJ2-7; 8 nucleotides line up with TRBD1. J gave up 4 bases and V 6 bases, and 8 bases lay outside the gene matches. The CDR3 extends over 14 amino acids. CDR1 is MNHEY and CDR2 is SVGAGI in the germline V gene.

In nucleotides, the CDR3 is TGTGCCAGCAGTTCTAGCGGCTATCAAGAGACCCAGTACTTC. Translated, it gives CASSSSGYQETQYF. The chain couples TRBV28 to TRBJ2-5; 7 bases fit TRBD2. Germline trimming cut 4 bases from V and 2 bases from J; bases unmatched to any gene: 4. Germline V gene lookup returns CDR1 MDHEN and CDR2 SYDVKM. CDR3 length: 14 amino acids.

The chain couples TRBV19 to TRBJ1-1, with 12 bases lining up with TRBD1. V dropped 5 bases and J dropped 7; count of bases not matched to a gene: 5. The V gene's germline CDR1 is LNHDA and CDR2 SQIVND (reference sequence). The CDR3 is 14 residues long. Here the CDR3 reads CASSPGTGGGEAFF. As DNA, the CDR3 is TGTGCCAGTAGTCCCGGGACAGGGGGCGGTGAAGCTTTCTTT.

This clone was seen a single time. V usage is TRBV6-6 and J usage is TRBJ1-1; 7 bases are a match to TRBD1. This CDR3 comprises 15 residues. The germline V gene encodes CDR1 MNHNY and CDR2 SVGAGI (reference sequence). With 6 bases clipped from V and 3 bases from J, the junction kept 10 bases outside the gene matches. The CDR3 is CASRRGGQSDTEAFF. The CDR3 DNA sequence: TGTGCCAGCAGACGGGGGGGACAGTCGGACACTGAAGCTTTCTTT.

V usage is TRBV30 and J usage is TRBJ2-7, with D possibly matching TRBD2 (6 bases). The CDR3 runs to 12 residues. Trimming stripped 0 bases from V and 6 bases from J, with 9 bases between. Germline CDR1 GTSNPN, CDR2 SVGIG (reference sequence). CDR3 loop: CAWSVSGVEQYF. The CDR3 bases are TGTGCCTGGAGTGTCTCGGGAGTCGAGCAGTACTTC.

The rearrangement uses TRBV5-5 and TRBJ2-1, with 8 bases that match TRBD1. Per germline, CDR1 SGHKS and CDR2 YYEKEE (reference sequence). The CDR3 loop spans 18 amino acids. The V gene end was trimmed by 3 bases and the J gene end by 6 bases; junction bases not matched to a gene: 17. Here the CDR3 DNA reads TGTGCCAGCAGCTCGGGACTGATCGGACAGGGAAGGATCAATGAGCAGTTCTTC. Protein sequence: CASSSGLIGQGRINEQFF.

This chain joins TRBV28 and TRBJ1-2; TRBD1 agrees at 8 bases. With 4 bases clipped from V and 7 bases from J, the junction kept 8 bases outside the gene matches. The CDR3 contains 14 residues. The germline gives CDR1 MDHEN, CDR2 SYDVKM. For the CDR3, the DNA is TGTGCCAGCAGTTCGGAGGGACAGGAGGGTGGCTACACCTTC. It codes for CASSSEGQEGGYTF.

The chain couples TRBV7-9 to TRBJ1-3, with D uncertain. Germline V CDR1 and CDR2: SEHNR, FQNEAQ (reference sequence). Trimming shortened V by 5 bases and J by 2 bases, and 16 bases separated the two germline ends. The CDR3 is made up of 16 amino acids. The CDR3 sequence: CASSLRPGIPGNTIYF. The CDR3 coding sequence is TGTGCCAGCAGCCTACGGCCGGGGATTCCTGGAAACACCATATATTTT.

The chain uses TRBV10-3 and TRBJ2-2, with TRBD1 matching 7 bases. The CDR3 covers 15 residues. Germline CDR1 reads ENHRY; CDR2 reads SYGVKD. V dropped 2 bases and J dropped 4; count of bases not matched to a gene: 4. This chain's CDR3 is CAISERGQTTGELFF. CDR3 DNA: TGTGCCATCAGTGAGCGGGGACAGACCACCGGGGAGCTGTTTTTT.

This CDR3 reads CATSRGPSGSGNEQFF. The CDR3 bases are TGTGCCACCAGCAGAGGGCCTAGCGGGAGTGGAAATGAGCAGTTCTTC. The chain is built from TRBV15 and TRBJ2-1; 10 bases are shared with TRBD2. The germline gives CDR1 LNHNV, CDR2 YYDKDF (reference sequence). With V trimmed by 1 base and J by 7 bases, 7 bases remained unmatched. The CDR3 has 16 amino acids.

This chain links TRBV3-1 (or the pseudogene TRBV3-2) with TRBJ2-7, with D hard to call. Trimming removed 3 bases at V and 3 bases at J, with 3 bases between. Germline V gene data show CDR1 as LGHDT and CDR2 as YNNKEL (reference sequence). The CDR3 totals 11 residues. This CDR3 reads CASSHRYEQYF. For the CDR3, the DNA is TGTGCCAGCAGCCACCGCTACGAGCAGTACTTC.

This clone has a single count. J is TRBJ2-1 and V is TRBV28; 8 bases match TRBD2. Trimming cost V 4 bases and J 7 bases; bases outside gene matches: 15. CDR1 and CDR2 from the germline V gene are MDHEN and SYDVKM. The length of the CDR3 is 17 residues. The CDR3 loop is CASSSVTSGGGGNEQFF. CDR3 nucleotides: TGTGCCAGCAGTTCAGTCACTAGCGGAGGGGGGGGGAATGAGCAGTTCTTC.

The V gene is TRBV18, the J gene TRBJ2-1; no clear D. Trimming pared 0 bases from V and 5 bases from J, leaving 17 bases between. This CDR3 has 17 residues. Germline assignment: CDR1 KGHSH and CDR2 LQKENI. CDR3 DNA sequence: TGTGCCAGCTCACCACCTCGCTCTGGGCTATGGCACAATGAGCAGTTCTTC. Protein sequence: CASSPPRSGLWHNEQFF.

The CDR3 DNA is TGTGCCACCAGCAGAGATCTCGGCGGAGATACGCAGTATTTT. Protein: CATSRDLGGDTQYF. V gene TRBV15 combines with J gene TRBJ2-3; D is uncertain. The CDR3 runs to 14 residues. Looked up from germline, CDR1 is LNHNV and CDR2 is YYDKDF (reference sequence). Trimming took off 0 bases at V and 5 bases at J, with 9 bases between the two ends.

The chain uses TRBV6-5 and TRBJ2-7; 9 nucleotides line up with TRBD1. V was clipped by 7 bases and J by 4 bases; unmatched bases: 5. Germline CDR1 MNHEY, CDR2 SVGAGI. The CDR3 extends over 13 amino acids. The CDR3 nucleotides read TGTGCCAGCACCCCCGGGACAGGGTACGAGCAGTACTTC. It specifies CASTPGTGYEQYF.

The chain combines TRBV21-1 with TRBJ1-1; TRBD1 is taken as the D call from the table, unchecked against the DNA. TRBV21-1 is a recognized pseudogene. The CDR3 has 15 amino acids. Here the CDR3 reads CASSKGIRCHTEAFF. The CDR3 region has the DNA TGTGCCAGCAGCAAAGGAATCAGGTGCCACACTGAAGCTTTCTTT.

The chain has TRBV7-9 and TRBJ2-5, with 9 bases aligning to TRBD1. This CDR3 region has 15 residues. The germline V gene has CDR1 SEHNR and CDR2 FQNEAQ (reference sequence). V lost 3 bases to trimming and J lost 5 bases; unmatched junction nucleotides: 7. CDR3 nucleotides: TGTGCCAGCAGCTTTAAGGGACAGGGCGGGGAGACCCAGTACTTC. Translating it yields CASSFKGQGGETQYF.

The V gene is TRBV3-1 (or the pseudogene TRBV3-2), the J gene TRBJ2-3; D perhaps matches TRBD2 (6 bases). The germline gives CDR1 LGHDT, CDR2 YNNKEL (reference sequence). V lost 9 bases and J 1 base, leaving 11 bases between the germline ends. The CDR3 has 13 amino acids. The CDR3 nucleotides are TGTGCCAGTCGGAGGGAGGGCACAGATACGCAGTATTTT. This gives the protein CASRREGTDTQYF.

The chain links TRBV3-1 (or the pseudogene TRBV3-2) to TRBJ2-7, with a tentative D call TRBD2 (6 bases). The V and J ends lost 4 bases and 5 bases respectively, with 6 bases between them. The CDR3 is made up of 11 amino acids. The germline V gene has CDR1 LGHDT and CDR2 YNNKEL (reference sequence). CDR3 loop: CASSRGDEQYF. The CDR3 DNA follows: TGTGCCAGCAGCCGCGGGGACGAGCAGTACTTC.

The V gene is TRBV15, the J gene TRBJ2-1, with D perhaps matching TRBD2 (5 bases). Germline CDR1 and CDR2: LNHNV and YYDKDF (reference sequence). The germline V and J ends were trimmed by 5 bases and 5 bases, with 19 bases remaining between them. This CDR3 is built from 16 residues. DNA for the CDR3: TGTGCCACCAGCCCCATGGGAGCGGTTCTAAACAATGAGCAGTTCTTC. It yields the protein CATSPMGAVLNNEQFF.

CDR3 DNA sequence: TGTGCCAGCAGCTTAGGGGTTGCGGGGACAGTCAGGAACACCGGGGAGCTGTTTTTT. Translation: CASSLGVAGTVRNTGELFF. The chain uses TRBV11-3 and TRBJ2-2; tentatively, D is TRBD1 (7 bases). CDR1 and CDR2 (germline): SGHNT, YENEEA. Trimming removed 1 base from V and 1 base from J, with 19 bases in between. The CDR3 is 19 residues long.